The 10 T cell receptor beta chains given below trace back to one sample, sequenced in a study of PD-1 blockade in classical Hodgkin lymphoma (TCRdb year 2020). The time point label of this sample denotes: cycle 1 day 1 (C1D1), immediately before nivolumab initiation. Every trial patient had relapsed after autologous stem cell transplantation, and cohorts A, B and C differed in prior brentuximab vedotin exposure. A Miltenyi CD4+ T cell isolation kit was used for magnetic negative selection to purify CD4+ T cells from thawed PBMCs. Preparation of the library involved the immunoSEQ multiplex PCR assay. TCRdb retrieved this table from immuneACCESS and kept in-frame rearrangements only. Not all clones are present; in checked studies, unresolved V genes account for under half, and no reason is known for the remainder. Here the sample has about 4,200 clones; 70% to 90% occur a single time. The ten largest clones capture around 28% of the sample.

The sequenced sample was CD4+ T cells from blood, obtained at baseline. Every receptor here comes from a human donor with classical Hodgkin lymphoma.

This clone was observed a handful of times. The V gene is TRBV7-6, the J gene TRBJ1-1, with D unclear. Trimming removed 5 bases from V and 1 base from J, with 14 bases in between. There are 15 residues in the CDR3. Germline CDR1 reads SGHVS; CDR2 reads FNYEAQ. The CDR3 is CASSPWTNRNTEAFF. Here the CDR3 DNA reads TGTGCCAGCAGCCCTTGGACTAATCGGAACACTGAAGCTTTCTTT. Complete variable domain (other parts from reference TRBV7-6 and TRBJ1-1): GAGVSQSPRYKVTKRGQDVALRCDPISGHVSLYWYRQALGQGPEFLTYFNYEAQQDKSGLPNDRFSAERPEGSISTLTIQRTEQRDSAMYRCASSPWTNRNTEAFFGQGTRLTVV.

This sequence joins TRBV28 and TRBJ2-3, with 7 bases that match TRBD1. From germline, CDR1 is MDHEN and CDR2 SYDVKM. The V segment lost 6 bases and the J segment 0 bases; nucleotides outside the gene matches: 6. The CDR3 is 15 amino acids. CDR3 DNA sequence: TGTGCCAGCAGGATTGGGGACAGAAGCACAGATACGCAGTATTTT. This sequence encodes CASRIGDRSTDTQYF.

J is TRBJ1-1 and V is TRBV27; D is possibly TRBD1 (6 bases). V lost 5 bases, J lost 1 base, and 8 bases lay in between. The germline V gene has CDR1 MNHEY and CDR2 SMNVEV (reference sequence). The CDR3 has 13 residues. In DNA, the CDR3 is TGTGCCAGCAGTCGGACAGAGAACACTGAAGCTTTCTTT. Translation gives CASSRTENTEAFF.

CDR3 region: CAISEGNTEAFF. CDR3 bases: TGTGCCATCAGTGAGGGGAACACTGAAGCTTTCTTT. V and J are TRBV10-3 and TRBJ1-1; D call uncertain. V lost 2 bases and J 1 base, leaving 2 bases between the germline ends. The CDR3 has 12 amino acids. From germline, CDR1 is ENHRY and CDR2 SYGVKD.

The chain combines TRBV11-2 with TRBJ2-3; no clear D. The CDR3 is made up of 13 amino acids. Deletions cut 0 bases from V and 0 bases from J, with 1 base between. In germline, CDR1 is SGHAT, CDR2 FQNNGV. Here the CDR3 reads CASSLDSTDTQYF. DNA of the CDR3: TGTGCCAGCAGCTTAGATAGCACAGATACGCAGTATTTT.

The genes are TRBV11-3 and TRBJ2-1, with TRBD2 matching over 7 bases. The germline gives CDR1 SGHNT, CDR2 YENEEA. Trimming at V came to 0 bases and at J to 7 bases, leaving 9 bases not matched to a gene. CDR3 size: 16 residues. The CDR3 loop is CASSLEGTISDNEQFF. CDR3 bases: TGTGCCAGCAGCTTAGAGGGGACTATTAGCGATAATGAGCAGTTCTTC.

This clone was seen only a few times. The chain recombines TRBV7-9 with TRBJ1-1; D might be TRBD1 (6 bases). The V and J ends lost 5 bases and 6 bases respectively, with 19 bases between them. The CDR3 sequence is 15 residues long. From germline, CDR1 is SEHNR and CDR2 FQNEAQ (reference sequence). Here the CDR3 reads CASSRTQGNWAEAFF. DNA of the CDR3: TGTGCCAGCAGCCGAACCCAGGGGAATTGGGCTGAAGCTTTCTTT.

V usage is TRBV18 and J usage is TRBJ1-4; 11 bases line up with TRBD1. The CDR3 consists of 14 residues. The J segment lost 6 bases and the V segment lost 5 bases, leaving 2 bases of the junction unmatched. Germline-derived CDR1 and CDR2 are KGHSH and LQKENI. The CDR3 loop reads CASSSGQGDEKLFF. CDR3 sequence (DNA): TGTGCCAGCTCATCGGGACAGGGGGATGAAAAACTGTTTTTT.

The chain is built from TRBV28 and TRBJ2-1, with D hard to call. Germline V CDR1 and CDR2: MDHEN, SYDVKM. This CDR3 comprises 11 residues. V was pared by 6 bases and J by 7 bases, with 7 bases between. The DNA of the CDR3 is TGTGCCAGCAGCTCTCAAAATGAGCAGTTCTTC. Its protein product is CASSSQNEQFF.

The J gene is TRBJ2-1, the V gene TRBV5-1; 8 positions agree with TRBD1. The V gene end was trimmed by 5 bases and the J gene end by 5 bases; junction bases not matched to a gene: 9. The germline gives CDR1 SGHRS, CDR2 YFSETQ. This CDR3 is built from 15 residues. The CDR3 sequence: CASSRSSGGNNEQFF. In DNA, the CDR3 is TGCGCCAGCAGTCGATCGTCAGGGGGCAACAATGAGCAGTTCTTC. Full variable domain (rest looked up from reference TRBV5-1 and TRBJ2-1): KAGVTQTPRYLIKTRGQQVTLSCSPISGHRSVSWYQQTPGQGLQFLFEYFSETQRNKGNFPGRFSGRQFSNSRSEMNVSTLELGDSALYLCASSRSSGGNNEQFFGPGTRLTVL.